Given below is one T cell receptor (beta chain) in context. What it binds is not known. Here immunoSEQ multiplex PCR was the method, and the copy in TCRdb shows in-frame clones only, minus some. Seen here are tens of thousands of clones, roughly 89% observed once, and the top ten hold over 7.5%. The data were taken from a study of T cell responses to AZD1222 COVID-19 vaccine. Study findings and constraints: Every sample of the repertoires postdated the peak T cell response.

V gave up 5 bases and J gave up 10 bases; unmatched junction bases: 11. Germline V gene lookup returns CDR1 SGHTA and CDR2 FQGNSA. This CDR3 comprises 15 residues. This clonotype was sampled from an adult in good health. V gene TRBV7-2 combines with J gene TRBJ1-6, with 7 positions matching TRBD1. This sample comprised peripheral blood, obtained on day 0 of AZD1222 vaccination. Written as DNA, the CDR3 is TGTGCCAGCAGCCTAGAAAGGACAGGCGGATCACCCCTCCACTTT. The encoded protein is CASSLERTGGSPLHF.